The clone carrying this TCR beta chain appeared a single time. What it recognizes is unknown. This record comes from a study of shared clonotypes between healthy human individuals. Study findings and constraints: Sampling was confined to blood; repertoires within tissues likely differ. Clonotype sharing levels among donors were expected to vary with sequencing depth.

For every subset, genomic DNA was evenly distributed across several immunoSEQ plates. Per the original methods: ImmunoSEQ output lacked quality scores and full-length reads, limiting matched filtering. Some clones are missing from TCRdb's copy, which holds only in-frame ones; the method was immunoSEQ multiplex PCR. V, J and clone size are taken as reported in that table, and D and trimming were inferred from the DNA itself. The sample has roughly 480,000 clones, 70% to 80% seen once. CDR3 length equals 13 residues. V shed 6 bases and J shed 3 bases, with 11 bases lying between them. Germline values: CDR1 WSHSY, CDR2 SAAADI.

This clonotype originated in a woman between 40 and 55 years old in good health. Some clones in this sample may be carry-over from other donors' samples. The sequenced sample was PBMCs. V and J are TRBV10-2 and TRBJ1-1; D is undetermined. Written as DNA, the CDR3 is TGCGCCAGCAGGAATGGACTCTACACTGAAGCTTTCTTT. This encodes CASRNGLYTEAFF.